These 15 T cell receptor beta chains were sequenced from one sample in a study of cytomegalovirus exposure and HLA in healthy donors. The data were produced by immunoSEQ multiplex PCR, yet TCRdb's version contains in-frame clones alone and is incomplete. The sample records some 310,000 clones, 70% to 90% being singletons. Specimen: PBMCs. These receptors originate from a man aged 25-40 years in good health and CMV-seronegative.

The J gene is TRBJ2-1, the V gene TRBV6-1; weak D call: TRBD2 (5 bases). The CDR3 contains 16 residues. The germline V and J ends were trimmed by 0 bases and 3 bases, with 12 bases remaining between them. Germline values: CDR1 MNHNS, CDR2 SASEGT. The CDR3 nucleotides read TGTGCCAGCAGTGAAGCGGAGACGGACTTCTACAATGAGCAGTTCTTC. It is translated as CASSEAETDFYNEQFF.

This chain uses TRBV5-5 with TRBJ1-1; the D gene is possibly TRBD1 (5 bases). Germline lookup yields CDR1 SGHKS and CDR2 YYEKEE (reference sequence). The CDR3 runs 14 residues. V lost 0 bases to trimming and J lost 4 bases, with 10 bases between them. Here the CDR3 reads CASSLGGGVTEAFF. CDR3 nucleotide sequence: TGTGCCAGCAGCTTGGGAGGAGGGGTCACTGAAGCTTTCTTT.

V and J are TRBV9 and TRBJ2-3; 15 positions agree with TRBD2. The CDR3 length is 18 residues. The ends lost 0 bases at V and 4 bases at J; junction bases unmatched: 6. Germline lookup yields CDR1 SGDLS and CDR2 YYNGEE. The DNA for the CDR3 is TGTGCCAGCAGCGTAGGCCCGGGACTAGCGGGGGGCCCAGATACGCAGTATTTT. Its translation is CASSVGPGLAGGPDTQYF.

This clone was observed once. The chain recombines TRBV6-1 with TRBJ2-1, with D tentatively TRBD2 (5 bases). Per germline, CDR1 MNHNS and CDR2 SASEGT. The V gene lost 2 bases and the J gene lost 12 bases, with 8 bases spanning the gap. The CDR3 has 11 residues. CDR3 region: CASSERERQFF. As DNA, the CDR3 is TGTGCCAGCAGTGAACGGGAACGGCAGTTCTTC.

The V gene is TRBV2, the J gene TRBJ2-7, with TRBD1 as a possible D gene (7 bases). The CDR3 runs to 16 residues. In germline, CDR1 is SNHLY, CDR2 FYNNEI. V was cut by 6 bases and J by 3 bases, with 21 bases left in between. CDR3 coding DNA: TGTGCCAGCAGGGGCGGTCAGGGGGGACCTTACTACGAGCAGTACTTC. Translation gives CASRGGQGGPYYEQYF.

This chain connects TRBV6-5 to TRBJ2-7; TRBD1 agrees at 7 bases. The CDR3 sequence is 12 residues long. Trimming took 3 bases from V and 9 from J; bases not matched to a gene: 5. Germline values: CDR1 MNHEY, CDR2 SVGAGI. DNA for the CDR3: TGTGCCAGCAGTTATGACAGGGTCCTGCAGTACTTC. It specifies CASSYDRVLQYF.

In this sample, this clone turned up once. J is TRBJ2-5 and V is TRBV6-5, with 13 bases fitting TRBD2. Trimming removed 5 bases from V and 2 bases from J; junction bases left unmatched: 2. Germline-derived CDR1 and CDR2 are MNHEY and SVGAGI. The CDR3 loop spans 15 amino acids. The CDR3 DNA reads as TGTGCCAGCAGTCGACTAGCGGGGGGACAAGAGACCCAGTACTTC. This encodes CASSRLAGGQETQYF.

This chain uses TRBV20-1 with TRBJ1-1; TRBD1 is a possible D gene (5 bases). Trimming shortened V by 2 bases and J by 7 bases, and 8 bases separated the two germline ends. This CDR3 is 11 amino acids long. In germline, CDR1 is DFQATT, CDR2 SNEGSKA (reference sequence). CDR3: CSARWDFEAFF. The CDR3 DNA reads TGCAGTGCTAGATGGGACTTTGAAGCTTTCTTT.

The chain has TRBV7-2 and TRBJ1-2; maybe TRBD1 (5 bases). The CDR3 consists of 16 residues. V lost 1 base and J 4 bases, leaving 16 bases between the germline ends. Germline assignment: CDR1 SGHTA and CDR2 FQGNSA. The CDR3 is CASSLGVNRKFYGYTF. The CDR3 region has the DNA TGTGCCAGCAGCTTAGGGGTGAACAGGAAATTCTATGGCTACACCTTC.

The CDR3 DNA sequence: TGCGCCAGCAGCCCCCCCAAACTAGCGGGGGGCGGCTCGGAGACCCAGTACTTC. This codes for CASSPPKLAGGGSETQYF. The chain employs TRBV5-1 and TRBJ2-5, with 12 bases lining up with TRBD2. This CDR3 is built from 18 residues. Losses at the gene ends were 4 bases for V and 5 bases for J; bases not matched to a gene: 15. Germline V lookup: CDR1 SGHRS, CDR2 YFSETQ.

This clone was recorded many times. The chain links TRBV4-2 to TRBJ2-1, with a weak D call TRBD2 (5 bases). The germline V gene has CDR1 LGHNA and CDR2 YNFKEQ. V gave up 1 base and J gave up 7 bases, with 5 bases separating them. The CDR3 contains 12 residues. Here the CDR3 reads CASSQGLNEQFF. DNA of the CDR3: TGTGCCAGCAGCCAAGGACTAAATGAGCAGTTCTTC.

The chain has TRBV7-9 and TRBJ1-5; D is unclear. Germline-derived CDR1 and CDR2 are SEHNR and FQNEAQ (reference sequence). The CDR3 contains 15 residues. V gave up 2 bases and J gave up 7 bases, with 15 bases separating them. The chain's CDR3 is CASSLSGSGMQPQHF. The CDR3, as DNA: TGTGCCAGCAGCTTAAGCGGGTCGGGTATGCAGCCCCAGCATTTT.

The CDR3 is CASSLDSGYEQFF. CDR3 bases: TGCGCCAGCAGCTTGGACAGCGGGTATGAGCAGTTCTTC. The V and J genes are TRBV5-1 and TRBJ2-1; D may be TRBD2 (6 bases). Trimming pared 0 bases from V and 8 bases from J, leaving 9 bases between. Germline CDR1 is SGHRS and CDR2 is YFSETQ. The CDR3 spans 13 residues. Full variable domain (missing parts from reference TRBV5-1 and TRBJ2-1): KAGVTQTPRYLIKTRGQQVTLSCSPISGHRSVSWYQQTPGQGLQFLFEYFSETQRNKGNFPGRFSGRQFSNSRSEMNVSTLELGDSALYLCASSLDSGYEQFFGPGTRLTVL.

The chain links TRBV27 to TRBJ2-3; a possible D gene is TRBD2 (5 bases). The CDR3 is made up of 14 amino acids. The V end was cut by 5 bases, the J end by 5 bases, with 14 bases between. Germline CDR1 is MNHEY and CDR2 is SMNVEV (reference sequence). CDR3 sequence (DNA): TGTGCCAGCAGTACCTCATACCGGGGAGATACGCAGTATTTT. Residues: CASSTSYRGDTQYF.

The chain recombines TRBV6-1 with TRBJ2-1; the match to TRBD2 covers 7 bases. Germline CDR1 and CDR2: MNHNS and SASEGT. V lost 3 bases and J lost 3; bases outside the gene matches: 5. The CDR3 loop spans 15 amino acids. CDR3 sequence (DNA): TGTGCCAGCAGTGAGGTCTGGACTAGCTACAATGAGCAGTTCTTC. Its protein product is CASSEVWTSYNEQFF.